This T cell receptor beta chain was recovered during a study of neoadjuvant anti-PD-1 for oral cavity cancer. Some clones are missing from TCRdb's copy, which holds only in-frame ones; the method was immunoSEQ multiplex PCR. The sample records 80,000 to 95,000 clones, under 90% being singletons. The source was PBMCs, collected before nivolumab (anti-PD-1) treatment. The receptor was derived from a person aged 35 to 85 with oral cavity squamous cell carcinoma.

The DNA for the CDR3 is TGTGCCAGCAGCTCGCCACCCGGGGGGAGAATGAACACTGAAGCTTTCTTT. This translates into CASSSPPGGRMNTEAFF. V gene TRBV11-2 combines with J gene TRBJ1-1, with a possible D match to TRBD1 (5 bases). This CDR3 contains 17 residues. Trimming shortened V by 4 bases and J by 0 bases, and 18 bases separated the two germline ends. Germline V gives CDR1 SGHAT, CDR2 FQNNGV.